Described below is a single T cell receptor (beta chain) sequence and its context. Original processing notes: Reference gene primer amplification gave nucleated cell count estimates. The assay was immunoSEQ multiplex PCR, and TCRdb's table has in-frame clones only and misses some. That table supplies the V and J calls and clone size; D and trimming were determined from the DNA. The sample carries 68,000 or so clones, 87% recorded once. Germline CDR1 is LNHDA and CDR2 is SQIVND (reference sequence). The CDR3 totals 18 residues. V shed 5 bases, J shed 0 bases, and the junction held 13 bases outside the gene matches. This entry comes from a study of blood T cell repertoires in COVID-19. On the study more broadly: Samples of COVID-19 (acute and convalescent) were obtained from the United States, Italy and Spain. The cDNA or gDNA used as material had been derived from T cells, B-cell-depleted T cells, or PBMCs.

Seattle enrolled patients during active infection and tracked them longitudinally. This receptor was identified in a woman in her fifties or sixties with COVID-19, enrolled during active disease. The chain recombines TRBV19 with TRBJ1-3; 7 bases fit TRBD1. Sample: peripheral blood. CDR3 DNA: TGTGCCAGTAGTCTTCGACCGGGACAGCGATACTCTGGAAACACCATATATTTT. Amino acid sequence: CASSLRPGQRYSGNTIYF.